Here is one TCR beta chain with its context. The sample contains more than one DNA sequence encoding this CDR3. The entry originates in a study of blood T cell repertoires in COVID-19. Study in general: From the United States, Italy and Spain came samples of acute and convalescent COVID-19.

In the original analysis: Cell counts per sample came from amplifying reference gene primers. Profiling relied on immunoSEQ multiplex PCR, and the TCRdb table lists in-frame clones only, not all of them. For V, J and clone size, that table is used; D and trimming come from the DNA. The table includes roughly 170,000 clones, approximately 87% detected once. Participants were aged about 18 to 100 years, lived in about two dozen US areas, and enrolled virtually. The CDR3 is made up of 13 amino acids. Trimming pared 3 bases from V and 4 bases from J, leaving 10 bases between. Germline V gene sequence: CDR1 SGHRS, CDR2 YFSETQ.

This chain connects TRBV5-1 to TRBJ1-1; tentatively, D is TRBD1 (5 bases). The sample comprised PBMCs or T cells enriched from blood (not recorded which). The clonotype was recovered from a woman in her forties or fifties who had recovered from COVID-19. The CDR3 DNA is TGCGCCAGCAGCTCCCCCGGGGGCACTGAAGCTTTCTTT. Encoded protein: CASSSPGGTEAFF.